This T cell receptor (beta chain) comes out of a study of tumor-infiltrating lymphocytes in localized non-small cell lung cancer. Study observations and caveats: T-cell fraction did not differ between immunotypes IM1 and IM2.

Regarding this clone: The antigen is undetermined.

The germline gives CDR1 LGHNA, CDR2 YSLEER. This CDR3 region has 16 residues. V was clipped by 1 base and J by 7 bases; unmatched bases: 8. TCRdb's table, derived via immunoSEQ multiplex PCR, lists solely in-frame clones and lacks some. The profile shows about 12,000 clones, about 84% of them singletons. The chain recombines TRBV4-3 with TRBJ2-1; 9 nucleotides align to TRBD1. The sequence came from a human donor with non-small cell lung cancer. Sequenced: uninvolved lung tissue not adjacent to the tumor. The CDR3: CASSQGRDRVWNEQFF. The CDR3 nucleotides read TGCGCCAGCAGCCAAGGACGGGACAGGGTATGGAATGAGCAGTTCTTC.